A single sample gave rise to the 9 T cell receptor beta chains below, sequenced in a study of blood T cells in healthy people across ages. It was with a sample-barcoded 5' primer and a J-beta primer mix that a second PCR of roughly 6 to 12 cycles was run. TCRdb ran MiXCR on the 5' RACE reads and lists one entry per CDR3 protein. The sample includes 850,000 to 950,000 distinct CDR3 sequences, under 30% of them seen just once. Material: blood. Every receptor here comes from a woman older than 75 in good health.

Concerning this clonotype itself: With a much larger clone just one base away, this may be a read error. The CDR3 DNA reads as TGCAGTGCCCCCCCGGGGGGGTACAATGAGCAGTACTTC. This encodes CSAPPGGYNEQYF. J is TRBJ2-1 and V is TRBV20-1, with 8 bases that match TRBD2. With the DNA end fitting TRBJ2-7 better, the J assignment may be wrong. The CDR3 extends over 13 amino acids. CDR1 is DFQATT and CDR2 is SNEGSKA in the germline V gene (reference sequence).

The rearrangement uses TRBV9 and TRBJ2-1, with 10 bases lining up with TRBD2. Germline V gene lookup returns CDR1 SGDLS and CDR2 YYNGEE. The CDR3 is 14 amino acids. After removal of 5 bases from V and 7 bases from J, the junction contained 6 bases not matched to a gene. CDR3 nucleotide sequence: TGTGCCAGCAGTGGTGGGACTAGCGCAAATGAGCAGTTCTTC. Residues: CASSGGTSANEQFF.

In this sample, this clonotype turned up a few times. This sequence may be a read error, since a much larger clone differs from it by one base. J is TRBJ2-1 and V is TRBV4-2, with TRBD2 matching 8 bases. The J segment lost 4 bases and the V segment lost 4 bases, leaving 6 bases of the junction unmatched. This CDR3 region has 15 residues. Germline CDR1 reads LGHNA; CDR2 reads YNFKEQ. CDR3 loop: CASSRELAVYNEQFF. As DNA, the CDR3 is TGTGCCAGCAGCCGAGAACTAGCGGTTTACAATGAGCAGTTCTTC.

This clonotype was counted at least ten times. Here the CDR3 DNA reads TGTGCCAGCCGCCGGACCGGGACTAGCGGGGGGAGCTCCTACAATGAGCAGTTCTTC. This encodes CASRRTGTSGGSSYNEQFF. J is TRBJ2-1 and V is TRBV6-2 or TRBV6-3; 15 bases line up with TRBD2. CDR1 is MNHEY and CDR2 is SVGEGT in the germline V gene. The CDR3 contains 19 residues. The trim removed 8 bases at V and 0 bases at J, leaving 11 bases unmatched.

The chain employs TRBV7-2 and TRBJ1-2; weak D call: TRBD1 (6 bases). The CDR3 has 14 amino acids. V shed 6 bases and J shed 7 bases, with 18 bases lying between them. Germline V CDR1 and CDR2: SGHTA, FQGNSA. Here the CDR3 DNA reads TGTGCCAGCAGTTTATCGGGGGCAGGAATTGGCTACACCTTC. This codes for CASSLSGAGIGYTF. Combining the CDR3 with reference TRBV7-2 and TRBJ1-2 gives the whole variable domain GAGVSQSPSNKVTEKGKDVELRCDPISGHTALYWYRQSLGQGLEFLIYFQGNSAPDKSGLPSDRFSAERTGGSVSTLTIQRTQQEDSAVYLCASSLSGAGIGYTFGSGTRLTVV.

This rearrangement joins TRBV6-2 or TRBV6-3 to TRBJ2-7; TRBD1 is a possible D gene (6 bases). This CDR3 region has 14 residues. V was shortened by 6 bases and J by 6 bases, with 18 bases between the two germline ends. Germline CDR1 is MNHEY and CDR2 is SVGEGT. The CDR3 sequence: CASSPQGPPIEQYF. The CDR3 bases are TGTGCCAGCAGCCCACAGGGACCTCCGATCGAGCAGTACTTC.

This clonotype was recorded at least ten times. The CDR3 spells CASSWDRGYNDKQFF. CDR3 DNA sequence: TGTGCCAGCAGCTGGGACAGGGGATACAATGATAAGCAGTTCTTC. The rearrangement uses TRBV28 and TRBJ2-1; 10 nucleotides line up with TRBD1. Losses at the gene ends were 6 bases for V and 11 bases for J; bases not matched to a gene: 13. The CDR3 contains 15 residues. The V gene's germline CDR1 is MDHEN and CDR2 SYDVKM.

Of note for this clonotype: This may arise from a read error, as a much more abundant clone is one base away. This chain connects TRBV10-3 to TRBJ2-6, with D tentatively TRBD1 (5 bases). This CDR3 region has 14 residues. Germline V gene data show CDR1 as ENHRY and CDR2 as SYGVKD. The CDR3 DNA is TGTGCCATCAGTGACAGGTCTGGGGCCAACGTCCGGACTTTC. It yields the protein CAISDRSGANVRTF.

The chain couples TRBV4-3 to TRBJ1-2; D uncertain. Germline CDR1 reads LGHNA; CDR2 reads YSLEER. The V and J ends lost 2 bases and 4 bases respectively, with 8 bases between them. This CDR3 region has 13 residues. The CDR3 sequence is CASSQWQFYGYTF. CDR3 nucleotide sequence: TGCGCCAGCAGCCAATGGCAGTTCTATGGCTACACCTTC.